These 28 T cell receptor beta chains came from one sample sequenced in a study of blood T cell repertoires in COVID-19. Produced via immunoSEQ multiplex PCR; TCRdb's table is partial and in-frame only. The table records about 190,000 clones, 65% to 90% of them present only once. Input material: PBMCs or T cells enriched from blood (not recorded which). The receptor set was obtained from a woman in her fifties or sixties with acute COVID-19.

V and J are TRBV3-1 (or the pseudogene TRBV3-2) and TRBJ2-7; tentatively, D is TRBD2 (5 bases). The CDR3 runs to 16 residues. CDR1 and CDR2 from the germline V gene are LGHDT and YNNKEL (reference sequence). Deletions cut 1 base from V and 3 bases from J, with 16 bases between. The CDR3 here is CASSQAPAATLYEQYF. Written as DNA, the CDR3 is TGTGCCAGCAGCCAAGCCCCAGCGGCGACGCTCTACGAGCAGTACTTC.

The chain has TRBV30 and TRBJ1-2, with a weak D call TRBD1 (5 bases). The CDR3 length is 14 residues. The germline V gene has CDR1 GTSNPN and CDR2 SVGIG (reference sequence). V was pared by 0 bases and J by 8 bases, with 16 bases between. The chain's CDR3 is CAWSVQWDAGGYTF. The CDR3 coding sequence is TGTGCCTGGAGTGTACAATGGGACGCGGGGGGCTACACCTTC.

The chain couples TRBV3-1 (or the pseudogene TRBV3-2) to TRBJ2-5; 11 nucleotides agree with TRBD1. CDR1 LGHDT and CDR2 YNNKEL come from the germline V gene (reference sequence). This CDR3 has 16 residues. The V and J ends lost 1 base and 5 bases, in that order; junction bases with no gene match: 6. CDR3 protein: CASSQGRDRGWETQYF. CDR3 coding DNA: TGTGCCAGCAGCCAAGGCCGGGACAGGGGGTGGGAGACCCAGTACTTC.

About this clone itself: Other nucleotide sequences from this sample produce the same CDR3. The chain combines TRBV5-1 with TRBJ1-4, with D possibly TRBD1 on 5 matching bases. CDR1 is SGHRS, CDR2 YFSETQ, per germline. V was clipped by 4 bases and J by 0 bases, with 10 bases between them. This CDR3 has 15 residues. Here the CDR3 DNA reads TGCGCCAGCAGCCCCTCGGGGGCAACTAATGAAAAACTGTTTTTT. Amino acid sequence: CASSPSGATNEKLFF.

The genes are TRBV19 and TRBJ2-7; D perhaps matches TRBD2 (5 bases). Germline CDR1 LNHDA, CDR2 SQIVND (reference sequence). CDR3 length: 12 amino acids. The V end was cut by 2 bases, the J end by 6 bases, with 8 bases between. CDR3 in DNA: TGTGCCAGTAGTATACAAGGGAGCGAGCAGTACTTC. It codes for CASSIQGSEQYF.

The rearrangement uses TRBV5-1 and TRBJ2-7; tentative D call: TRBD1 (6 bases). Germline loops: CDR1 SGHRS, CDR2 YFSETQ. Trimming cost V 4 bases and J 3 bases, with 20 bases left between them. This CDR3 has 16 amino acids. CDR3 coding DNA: TGCGCCAGCAGCGAACTCGGCGGAAGGGGGTTCTACGAGCAGTACTTC. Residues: CASSELGGRGFYEQYF. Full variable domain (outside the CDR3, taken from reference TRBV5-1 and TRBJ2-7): KAGVTQTPRYLIKTRGQQVTLSCSPISGHRSVSWYQQTPGQGLQFLFEYFSETQRNKGNFPGRFSGRQFSNSRSEMNVSTLELGDSALYLCASSELGGRGFYEQYFGPGTRLTVT.

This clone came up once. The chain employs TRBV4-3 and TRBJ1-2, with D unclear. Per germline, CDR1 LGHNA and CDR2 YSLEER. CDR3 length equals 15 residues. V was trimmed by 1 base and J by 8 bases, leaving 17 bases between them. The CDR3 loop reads CASSQGRRGGLGYTF. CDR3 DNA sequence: TGCGCCAGCAGCCAAGGGCGCAGAGGAGGTTTGGGCTACACCTTC.

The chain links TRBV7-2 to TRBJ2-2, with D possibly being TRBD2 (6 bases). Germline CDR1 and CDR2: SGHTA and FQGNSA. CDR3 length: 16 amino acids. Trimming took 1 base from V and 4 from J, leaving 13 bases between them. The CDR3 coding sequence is TGTGCCAGCAGCTTAGTGAAGCGGCGGGGCACCGGGGAGCTGTTTTTT. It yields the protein CASSLVKRRGTGELFF.

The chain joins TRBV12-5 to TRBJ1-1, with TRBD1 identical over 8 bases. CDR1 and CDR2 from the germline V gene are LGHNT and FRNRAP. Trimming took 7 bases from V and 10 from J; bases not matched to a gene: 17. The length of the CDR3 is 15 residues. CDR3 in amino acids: CASALLQGARRGAFF. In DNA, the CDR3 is TGTGCTAGTGCCTTACTTCAGGGGGCCCGAAGAGGAGCTTTCTTT.

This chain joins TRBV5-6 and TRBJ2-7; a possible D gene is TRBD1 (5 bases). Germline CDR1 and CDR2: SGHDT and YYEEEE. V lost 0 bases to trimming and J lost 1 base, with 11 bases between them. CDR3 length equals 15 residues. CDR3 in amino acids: CASSLAFKGSYEQYV. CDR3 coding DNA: TGTGCCAGCAGCTTGGCCTTCAAGGGGTCCTACGAGCAGTACGTC.

CDR3 sequence: CASSPGSYGYTF. CDR3 DNA sequence: TGTGCCAGCAGCCCCGGGTCATATGGCTACACCTTC. The gene calls are TRBV6-5 and TRBJ1-2; D gene unclear. V lost 6 bases and J lost 5, with 10 bases in between. Per the germline V gene, CDR1 is MNHEY and CDR2 is SVGAGI. The CDR3 has 12 amino acids.

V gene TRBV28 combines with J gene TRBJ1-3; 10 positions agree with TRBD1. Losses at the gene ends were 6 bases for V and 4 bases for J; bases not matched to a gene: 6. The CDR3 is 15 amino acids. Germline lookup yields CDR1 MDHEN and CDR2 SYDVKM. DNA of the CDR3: TGTGCCAGCAGCGTTGACAGGGGGCTGGGAAACACCATATATTTT. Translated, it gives CASSVDRGLGNTIYF.

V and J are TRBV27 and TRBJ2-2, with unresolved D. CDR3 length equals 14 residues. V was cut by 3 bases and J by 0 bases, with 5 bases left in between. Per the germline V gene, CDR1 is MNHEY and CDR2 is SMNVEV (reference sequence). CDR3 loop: CASSFLANTGELFF. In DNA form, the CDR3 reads TGTGCCAGCAGTTTCCTAGCGAACACCGGGGAGCTGTTTTTT.

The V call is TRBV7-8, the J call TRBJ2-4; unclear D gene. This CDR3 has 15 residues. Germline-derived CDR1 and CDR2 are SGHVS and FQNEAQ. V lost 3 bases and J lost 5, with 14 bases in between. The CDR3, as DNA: TGTGCCAGCAGCTTGCACCAGTCCGTCGAAAACATTCAGTACTTC. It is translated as CASSLHQSVENIQYF.

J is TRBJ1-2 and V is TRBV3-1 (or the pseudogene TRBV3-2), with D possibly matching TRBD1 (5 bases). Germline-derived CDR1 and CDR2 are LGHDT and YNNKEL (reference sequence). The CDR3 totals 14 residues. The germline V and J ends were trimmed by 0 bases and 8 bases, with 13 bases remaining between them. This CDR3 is CASSQDLRGRGYTF. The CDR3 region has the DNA TGTGCCAGCAGCCAAGATCTAAGGGGCCGGGGCTACACCTTC.

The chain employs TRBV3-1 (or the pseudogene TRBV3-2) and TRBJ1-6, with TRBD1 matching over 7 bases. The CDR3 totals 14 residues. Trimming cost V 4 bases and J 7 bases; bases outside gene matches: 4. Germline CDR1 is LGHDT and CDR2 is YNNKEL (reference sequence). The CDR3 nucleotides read TGTGCCAGCAGCCTCCGGGACAGCAATTCACCCCTCCACTTT. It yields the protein CASSLRDSNSPLHF.

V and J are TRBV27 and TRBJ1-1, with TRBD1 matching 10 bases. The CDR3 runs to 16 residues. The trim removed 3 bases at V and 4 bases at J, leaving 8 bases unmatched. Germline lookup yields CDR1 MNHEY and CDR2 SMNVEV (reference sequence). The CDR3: CASSFSPGQGRTEAFF. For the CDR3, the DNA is TGTGCCAGCAGTTTTTCTCCGGGACAGGGGCGCACTGAAGCTTTCTTT.

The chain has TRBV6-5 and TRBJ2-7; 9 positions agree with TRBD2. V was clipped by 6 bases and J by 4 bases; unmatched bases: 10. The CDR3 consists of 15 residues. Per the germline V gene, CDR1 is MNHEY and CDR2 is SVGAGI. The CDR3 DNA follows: TGTGCCAGCAGCCCCGGGGGAGCGGGGGGATACGAGCAGTACTTC. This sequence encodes CASSPGGAGGYEQYF.

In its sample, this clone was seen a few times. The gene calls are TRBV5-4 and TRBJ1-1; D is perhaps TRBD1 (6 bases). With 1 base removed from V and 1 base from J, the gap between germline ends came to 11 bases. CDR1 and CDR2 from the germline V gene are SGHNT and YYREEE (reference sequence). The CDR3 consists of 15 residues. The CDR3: CASSLFKGGNTEAFF. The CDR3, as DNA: TGTGCCAGCAGCTTGTTCAAAGGGGGGAACACTGAAGCTTTCTTT. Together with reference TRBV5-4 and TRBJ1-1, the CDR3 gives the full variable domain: ETGVTQSPTHLIKTRGQQVTLRCSSQSGHNTVSWYQQALGQGPQFIFQYYREEENGRGNFPPRFSGLQFPNYSSELNVNALELDDSALYLCASSLFKGGNTEAFFGQGTRLTVV.

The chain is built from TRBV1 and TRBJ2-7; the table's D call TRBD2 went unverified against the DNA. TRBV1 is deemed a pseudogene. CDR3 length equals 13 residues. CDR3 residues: CTSWTSGEYEQYV. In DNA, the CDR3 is TGCACCAGCTGGACTAGCGGGGAATACGAGCAGTACGTC.

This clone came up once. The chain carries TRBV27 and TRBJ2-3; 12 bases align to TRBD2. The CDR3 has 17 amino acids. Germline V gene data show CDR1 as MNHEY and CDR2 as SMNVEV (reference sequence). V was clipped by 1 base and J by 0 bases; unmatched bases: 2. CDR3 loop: CASSLYGLAGSTDTQYF. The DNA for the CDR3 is TGTGCCAGCAGTTTATACGGACTAGCGGGAAGCACAGATACGCAGTATTTT.

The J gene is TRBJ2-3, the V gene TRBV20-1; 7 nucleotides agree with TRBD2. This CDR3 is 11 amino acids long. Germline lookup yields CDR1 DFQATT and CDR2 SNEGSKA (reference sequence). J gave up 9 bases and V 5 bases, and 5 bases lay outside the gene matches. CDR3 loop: CSAGDYLTQYF. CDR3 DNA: TGCAGTGCTGGGGACTATTTGACGCAGTATTTT.

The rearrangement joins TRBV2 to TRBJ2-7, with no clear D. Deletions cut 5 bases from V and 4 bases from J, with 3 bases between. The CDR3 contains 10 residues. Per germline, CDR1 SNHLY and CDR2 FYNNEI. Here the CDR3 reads CASSLYEQYV. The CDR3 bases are TGTGCCAGCAGTTTATACGAGCAGTACGTC.

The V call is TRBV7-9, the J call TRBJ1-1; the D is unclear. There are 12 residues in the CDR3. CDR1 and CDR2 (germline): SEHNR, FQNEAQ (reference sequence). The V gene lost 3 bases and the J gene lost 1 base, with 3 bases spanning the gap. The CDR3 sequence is CASSFGNTEAFF. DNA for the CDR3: TGTGCCAGCAGCTTCGGGAACACTGAAGCTTTCTTT.

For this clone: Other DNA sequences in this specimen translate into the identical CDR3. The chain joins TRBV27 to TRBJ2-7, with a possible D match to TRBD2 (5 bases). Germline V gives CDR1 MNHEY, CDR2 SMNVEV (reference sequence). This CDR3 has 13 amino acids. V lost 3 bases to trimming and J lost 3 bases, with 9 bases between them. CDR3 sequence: CASSLGRGYEQYF. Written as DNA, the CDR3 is TGTGCCAGCAGTTTGGGGAGAGGCTACGAGCAGTACTTC.

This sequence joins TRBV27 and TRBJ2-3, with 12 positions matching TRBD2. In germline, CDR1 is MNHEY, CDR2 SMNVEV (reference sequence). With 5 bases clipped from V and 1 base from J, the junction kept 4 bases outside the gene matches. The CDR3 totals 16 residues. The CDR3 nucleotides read TGTGCCAGCAGTCCCCTAGCGGGGGGGCGCACAGATACGCAGTATTTT. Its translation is CASSPLAGGRTDTQYF.

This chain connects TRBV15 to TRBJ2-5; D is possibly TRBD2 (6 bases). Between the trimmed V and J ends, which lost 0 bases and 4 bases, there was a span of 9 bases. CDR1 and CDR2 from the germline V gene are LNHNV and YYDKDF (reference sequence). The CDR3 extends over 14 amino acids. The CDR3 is CATSRDPGAETQYF. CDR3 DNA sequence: TGTGCCACCAGCAGAGACCCGGGAGCAGAGACCCAGTACTTC.

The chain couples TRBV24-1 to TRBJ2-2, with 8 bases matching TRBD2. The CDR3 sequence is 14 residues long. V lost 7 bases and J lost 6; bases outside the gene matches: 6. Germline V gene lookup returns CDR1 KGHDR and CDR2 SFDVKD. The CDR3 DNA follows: TGTGCCACCAGCTCGGGGGGGTTTTCCGGGGAGCTGTTTTTT. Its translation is CATSSGGFSGELFF.